Presented here are 4 T cell receptor beta chains from one specimen sequenced in a study of shared clonotypes between healthy human individuals. TCRdb keeps only in-frame clones here, not all; method: immunoSEQ multiplex PCR. The table lists 2 million or so clones, about 95% of them singletons, with 1.1% in the top ten. Terminally differentiated effector memory CD45RA+ cells were excluded from the naive CD8 cells, which were CD45RO-negative and positively selected for CCR7. Input material: naive CD8+ T cells sorted from blood. The receptors stem from a man aged 18 to 30 in good health.

This clone was seen just once. The V gene is TRBV9, the J gene TRBJ2-5; the D gene is possibly TRBD2 (5 bases). Germline V lookup: CDR1 SGDLS, CDR2 YYNGEE. The CDR3 is 15 residues long. Trimming shortened V by 7 bases and J by 5 bases, and 21 bases separated the two germline ends. The CDR3, as DNA: TGTGCCAGCGTTCGATCGGACGCGGAGGTGGAGACCCAGTACTTC. Amino acids: CASVRSDAEVETQYF.

The chain joins TRBV16 to TRBJ2-5; 9 nucleotides agree with TRBD1. The trim removed 3 bases at V and 0 bases at J, leaving 5 bases unmatched. Germline V gene lookup returns CDR1 KGHSY and CDR2 FQNENV. CDR3 size: 16 residues. The CDR3 reads CASSQLRDRDQETQYF. The CDR3 DNA follows: TGTGCCAGCAGCCAGTTACGGGACAGGGACCAAGAGACCCAGTACTTC.

V usage is TRBV7-9 and J usage is TRBJ2-6, with unresolved D. CDR1 is SEHNR and CDR2 is FQNEAQ in the germline V gene (reference sequence). The CDR3 has 15 residues. With 3 bases removed from V and 0 bases from J, the gap between germline ends came to 6 bases. The CDR3 DNA follows: TGTGCCAGCAGCTTGTCCAGCTCTGGGGCCAACGTCCTGACTTTC. Amino acids: CASSLSSSGANVLTF.

This chain uses TRBV10-3 with TRBJ2-7, with a tentative D call TRBD1 (6 bases). The germline V and J ends were trimmed by 0 bases and 3 bases, with 12 bases remaining between them. Germline loops: CDR1 ENHRY, CDR2 SYGVKD. The CDR3 runs 15 residues. DNA for the CDR3: TGTGCCATCAGTGAGTCCCCCCAGACAGGCTACGAGCAGTACTTC. Its translation: CAISESPQTGYEQYF.